A selection of T cell receptor beta chains follows, all from one sample in a study of blood T cell repertoires in COVID-19. Produced via immunoSEQ multiplex PCR; TCRdb's table is partial and in-frame only. The sample contains more than 95,000 clones, approximately 84% of which appear only once. The source material was peripheral blood. The receptors originated from a man between 65 and 79 years old with active or convalescent COVID-19. Both conserved end residues are part of each CDR3. The D gene is left open where the match is weak. For some rows the clone size is stated as once, few or many, or as a class when expanded; others skip it.

CDR3nt	CDR3aa	abundance	v_gene	d_gene	j_gene
TGTGCCAGCAGTTTATCGACAGGGGGTAGCGGCTACACCTTC	CASSLSTGGSGYTF	few	TRBV27	TRBD1	TRBJ1-2
TGTGCCAGCAGCCACCTTGGCAGGGTTGAGAACACTGAAGCTTTCTTT	CASSHLGRVENTEAFF	NA	TRBV3-1/TRBV3-2	NA	TRBJ1-1
TGCGCCAGCAGCTTGGGACAAAATTCCTACAATGAGCAGTTCTTC	CASSLGQNSYNEQFF	once	TRBV5-1	NA	TRBJ2-1
TGTGCCAGCAGTGAGGACAGCCATCCAAATGAGCAGTTCTTC	CASSEDSHPNEQFF	NA	TRBV6-1	NA	TRBJ2-1
TGTGCCAGCAGCTTACAGGCCACCCCTACCTACGAGCAGTACTTC	CASSLQATPTYEQYF	once	TRBV11-2	NA	TRBJ2-7
TGTGCCAGCAGCTCGGGCTATAATTCACCCCTCCACTTT	CASSSGYNSPLHF	NA	TRBV7-3	NA	TRBJ1-6
TGTGCCAGTAGTATAGATCCGGGGTTTAGCAATCAGCCCCAGCATTTT	CASSIDPGFSNQPQHF	NA	TRBV19	NA	TRBJ1-5
TGCAGCGGCCTCCGGGACAACCAAGAGACCCAGTACTTC	CSGLRDNQETQYF	NA	TRBV29-1	NA	TRBJ2-5
TGCGCCAGCAGCTTGGCCCGGAACACCGGGGAGCTGTTTTTT	CASSLARNTGELFF	NA	TRBV5-1	NA	TRBJ2-2
TGCGCCAGCAGCCGGACAGGGACGAATACTTACAATGAGCAGTTCTTC	CASSRTGTNTYNEQFF	NA	TRBV5-1	TRBD1	TRBJ2-1
TGTGCCAGCAGCTTGGGCGAGAGCTCCTACAATGAGCAGTTCTTC	CASSLGESSYNEQFF	NA	TRBV7-3	NA	TRBJ2-1
TGTGCCAGCAGCTTAGTCAGGGTCACAGATACGCAGTATTTT	CASSLVRVTDTQYF	few	TRBV5-5	NA	TRBJ2-3
TGTGCCAGCAGACCACTAGCGGCTAGCACAGATACGCAGTATTTT	CASRPLAASTDTQYF	NA	TRBV6-4	TRBD2	TRBJ2-3
TGTGCCACCAGTGATTTAAGGAGTACGCAGGGTAATGAGCAGTTCTTC	CATSDLRSTQGNEQFF	NA	TRBV24-1	NA	TRBJ2-1
TGTGCCAGCAGCTATTCGGGTGGCCCGGGGGAGCAGTACTTC	CASSYSGGPGEQYF	NA	TRBV7-2	NA	TRBJ2-7
TGTGCCAGCAGCTCGCGGACAGGTAGATGGGACGAGCAGTACTTC	CASSSRTGRWDEQYF	NA	TRBV7-9	TRBD1	TRBJ2-7
TGTGCCAGCACAGGCAGGGGGAGCAATCAGCCCCAGCATTTT	CASTGRGSNQPQHF	NA	TRBV28	TRBD1	TRBJ1-5
TGTGCCAGCAGCCATGATACTAGTTCCTACAATGAGCAGTTCTTC	CASSHDTSSYNEQFF	few	TRBV4-2	NA	TRBJ2-1
TGTGCCACCCGGTGGGGGGGGCAAAACACAGATACGCAGTATTTT	CATRWGGQNTDTQYF	NA	TRBV24-1	NA	TRBJ2-3
TGTGCCAGCAGTGTCCGGCAGGGCAATCAGCCCCAGCATTTT	CASSVRQGNQPQHF	NA	TRBV2	NA	TRBJ1-5
TGTGCCAGCAGCTTGCTGGGGGGACGGGAAGCTTTCTTT	CASSLLGGREAFF	few	TRBV5-6	NA	TRBJ1-1
TGTGCCAGCAGTTCTAGGCAGGAAGCTTTCTTT	CASSSRQEAFF	NA	TRBV6-2/TRBV6-3	NA	TRBJ1-1